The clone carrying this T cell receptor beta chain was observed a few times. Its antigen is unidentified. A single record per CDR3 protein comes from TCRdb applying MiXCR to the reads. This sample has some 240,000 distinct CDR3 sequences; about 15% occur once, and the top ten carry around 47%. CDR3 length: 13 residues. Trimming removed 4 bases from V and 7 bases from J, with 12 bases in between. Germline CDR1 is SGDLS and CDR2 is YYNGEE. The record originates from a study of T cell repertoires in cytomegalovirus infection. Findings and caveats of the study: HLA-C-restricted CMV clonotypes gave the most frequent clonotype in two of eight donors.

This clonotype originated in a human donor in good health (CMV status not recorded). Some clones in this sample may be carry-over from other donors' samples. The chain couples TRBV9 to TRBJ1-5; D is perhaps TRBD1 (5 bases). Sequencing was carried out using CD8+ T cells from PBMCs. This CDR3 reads CASSNQGNQPQHF. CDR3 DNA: TGTGCCAGCAGCAACCAGGGAAACCAGCCCCAGCATTTT.